Following are 23 T cell receptor beta chains from one sample sequenced in a study of blood T cells in healthy people across ages. Next came a second PCR, run for about 7 to 12 cycles, which used a sample-barcoded 5' primer along with a J-beta primer mix. TCRdb re-called the 5' RACE reads with MiXCR, one entry per CDR3 protein. The sample consists of around 800,000 distinct CDR3 sequences, around half of them appearing once. Sequences were obtained from blood. Every receptor here comes from an elderly man in good health.

This clonotype was detected only once. CDR3 sequence (DNA): TGCGCCAGCAGCCCCGGGAATAGCGGGACCACAGATACGCAGTATTTT. Translating it yields CASSPGNSGTTDTQYF. The chain joins TRBV5-1 to TRBJ2-3, with 8 bases matching TRBD2. This CDR3 is built from 16 residues. CDR1 and CDR2 from the germline V gene are SGHRS and YFSETQ. Losses at the gene ends were 4 bases for V and 2 bases for J; bases not matched to a gene: 9.

The chain couples TRBV7-2 to TRBJ2-1, with D possibly TRBD2 on 5 matching bases. This CDR3 has 14 residues. The V gene's germline CDR1 is SGHTA and CDR2 FQGNSA. V dropped 1 base and J dropped 4 bases, with 8 bases sitting between them. The CDR3 is CASSLGSGYNEQFF. The CDR3 coding sequence is TGTGCCAGCAGCTTAGGAAGCGGTTACAATGAGCAGTTCTTC.

This chain joins TRBV29-1 and TRBJ1-6, with D possibly being TRBD1 (6 bases). Trimming removed 6 bases at V and 8 bases at J, with 17 bases between. The germline V gene has CDR1 SQVTM and CDR2 ANQGSEA. The CDR3 is 14 amino acids. This CDR3 is CSVQTSGGDSPLHF. As DNA, the CDR3 is TGCAGCGTCCAAACCTCGGGGGGCGATTCACCCCTCCACTTT.

This clonotype was detected a few times. This chain connects TRBV20-1 to TRBJ2-1, with D tentatively TRBD2 (7 bases). CDR3 size: 17 residues. The V gene lost 2 bases and the J gene lost 4 bases, with 21 bases spanning the gap. In germline, CDR1 is DFQATT, CDR2 SNEGSKA (reference sequence). In DNA form, the CDR3 reads TGCAGTGCTAGACCTCTCGATGGACTAGGGGGGTACAATGAGCAGTTCTTC. It yields the protein CSARPLDGLGGYNEQFF.

J is TRBJ2-7 and V is TRBV13; possibly TRBD2 for D (6 bases). With 3 bases removed from V and 3 bases from J, the gap between germline ends came to 12 bases. The germline V gene encodes CDR1 PRHDT and CDR2 FYEKMQ (reference sequence). The CDR3 runs to 14 residues. As DNA, the CDR3 is TGTGCCAGCAGCTTCGGGGGAGCAGGCTACGAGCAGTACTTC. Protein product: CASSFGGAGYEQYF.

The CDR3 coding sequence is TGTGCCAGCAGCTTGGAGGGGCTAGAAGGTCTGGACGAGCAGTTCTTC. Its protein is CASSLEGLEGLDEQFF. The chain has TRBV13 and TRBJ2-1, with D tentatively TRBD2 (6 bases). Trimming removed 3 bases from V and 10 bases from J, with 22 bases in between. This CDR3 region has 16 residues. Germline V gives CDR1 PRHDT, CDR2 FYEKMQ (reference sequence).

The table lists this clonotype with a few counts. The chain has TRBV25-1 and TRBJ1-2; TRBD1 is a possible D gene (5 bases). This CDR3 spans 12 amino acids. Deletions cut 8 bases from V and 5 bases from J, with 12 bases between. Germline V gene lookup returns CDR1 MGHDK and CDR2 SYGVNS. CDR3 loop: CASWGVGYGYTF. Written as DNA, the CDR3 is TGTGCCAGCTGGGGGGTAGGGTATGGCTACACCTTC.

V and J are TRBV7-9 and TRBJ2-5; perhaps TRBD2 as D (6 bases). CDR1 and CDR2 (germline): SEHNR, FQNEAQ (reference sequence). Trimming removed 11 bases from V and 11 bases from J, with 21 bases in between. The CDR3 is made up of 12 amino acids. The CDR3 DNA reads as TGTGCCCACGTCTCGGGGAGGAATGAGCAGTACTTC. Its translation is CAHVSGRNEQYF.

This clonotype was picked up a small number of times. V usage is TRBV6-6 and J usage is TRBJ2-4; D ambiguous. The J call may be in error: the DNA end matches TRBJ2-7 better. The CDR3 spans 14 residues. CDR1 and CDR2 (germline): MNHNY, SVGAGI (reference sequence). CDR3 sequence: CASSYSDSSYEQYF. The CDR3 DNA reads TGTGCCAGCAGTTATAGTGACTCCTCCTACGAGCAGTACTTC.

This clonotype showed up just a few times. J is TRBJ2-4 and V is TRBV25-1; weak D call: TRBD2 (6 bases). The DNA end favors TRBJ2-7, so the J call may be wrong. CDR3 length equals 13 residues. Germline-derived CDR1 and CDR2 are MGHDK and SYGVNS. The CDR3 region is CASSEVGRYEQYF. The CDR3 DNA sequence: TGTGCCAGCAGTGAAGTAGGGAGGTACGAGCAGTACTTC.

The rearrangement links TRBV4-2 to TRBJ1-2, with D possibly TRBD1 on 6 matching bases. This CDR3 is 17 amino acids long. Germline CDR1 is LGHNA and CDR2 is YNFKEQ. V lost 4 bases to trimming and J lost 2 bases, with 20 bases between them. The CDR3 DNA reads as TGTGCCAGCAGCCGAGCTGCCGGGACATCGCAAAACTATGGCTACACCTTC. Amino acid sequence: CASSRAAGTSQNYGYTF.

V is TRBV7-9 and J is TRBJ2-1; no clear D gene. The CDR3 is 20 residues long. Trimming took 0 bases from V and 1 from J, leaving 22 bases between them. Germline CDR1 is SEHNR and CDR2 is FQNEAQ (reference sequence). CDR3 DNA sequence: TGTGCCAGCAGCTTAGCGGTCCCAGGAACTTTGCTCGGTTCCTACAATGAGCAGTTCTTC. Protein: CASSLAVPGTLLGSYNEQFF.

This chain joins TRBV20-1 and TRBJ2-5; 14 nucleotides align to TRBD2. Trimming cost V 3 bases and J 5 bases; bases outside gene matches: 8. CDR1 DFQATT and CDR2 SNEGSKA come from the germline V gene (reference sequence). The CDR3 spans 16 residues. CDR3 coding DNA: TGCAGTGCTAGGAGTCCGGGACTAGCGGGAGTGGAGACCCAGTACTTC. It specifies CSARSPGLAGVETQYF.

The rearrangement uses TRBV27 and TRBJ2-6; no definite D call. The germline gives CDR1 MNHEY, CDR2 SMNVEV (reference sequence). The CDR3 covers 16 residues. Trimming took 6 bases from V and 2 from J, leaving 14 bases between them. The CDR3 here is CASSQIGGTGANVLTF. The DNA of the CDR3 is TGTGCCAGCAGCCAAATCGGCGGTACTGGGGCCAACGTCCTGACTTTC.

This chain connects TRBV6-5 to TRBJ2-7, with D uncertain. Germline V gene lookup returns CDR1 MNHEY and CDR2 SVGAGI. Trimming removed 2 bases at V and 9 bases at J, with 8 bases between. The CDR3 runs 11 residues. CDR3 in amino acids: CASSYPPAQYF. The DNA of the CDR3 is TGTGCCAGCAGTTACCCGCCCGCGCAGTACTTC.

This chain joins TRBV20-1 and TRBJ2-1; D is possibly TRBD2 (6 bases). CDR3 size: 14 residues. Trimming took off 2 bases at V and 4 bases at J, with 12 bases between the two ends. Germline V CDR1 and CDR2: DFQATT, SNEGSKA (reference sequence). This chain's CDR3 is CSARPEGRYNEQFF. The CDR3 nucleotides read TGCAGTGCTAGACCGGAGGGGCGATACAATGAGCAGTTCTTC.

J is TRBJ2-1 and V is TRBV29-1, with TRBD1 as a possible D gene (6 bases). Germline loops: CDR1 SQVTM, CDR2 ANQGSEA. Trimming stripped 6 bases from V and 11 bases from J, with 23 bases between. The CDR3 has 14 residues. The CDR3 protein is CSVSRQEDVGQQFF. The CDR3 coding sequence is TGCAGCGTATCGAGACAGGAGGACGTGGGGCAGCAGTTCTTC.

This clonotype was found a few times. The rearrangement joins TRBV11-2 to TRBJ2-3, with no clear D. The germline CDR1 and CDR2 sequences are SGHAT and FQNNGV. V lost 5 bases, J lost 14 bases, and 35 bases lay in between. This CDR3 has 18 amino acids. CDR3 sequence reads: CASSRSSAPPSLHRYAYF. CDR3 nucleotide sequence: TGTGCCAGCAGCCGGTCGAGCGCCCCACCCTCATTACACAGATACGCGTATTTT.

The rearrangement uses TRBV24-1 and TRBJ2-1, with TRBD1 matching 8 bases. Trimming at V came to 1 base and at J to 12 bases, leaving 10 bases not matched to a gene. Looked up from germline, CDR1 is KGHDR and CDR2 is SFDVKD. The CDR3 is made up of 15 amino acids. CDR3 DNA: TGTGCCACCAGTGATTTCAGGCAGGGGGCTGGCTTGCAGTTCTTC. This gives the protein CATSDFRQGAGLQFF.

The J gene is TRBJ2-4, the V gene TRBV29-1; TRBD2 agrees at 10 bases. The J call is doubtful: the DNA matches TRBJ2-7 better. The CDR3 has 14 amino acids. Germline lookup yields CDR1 SQVTM and CDR2 ANQGSEA. Here the CDR3 reads CSVRSGAGGDEQYF. DNA of the CDR3: TGCAGCGTGAGGAGTGGAGCGGGGGGGGACGAGCAGTACTTC.

The sample holds a few counts of this clonotype. V gene TRBV20-1 combines with J gene TRBJ1-5; a weak D match, TRBD1 (5 bases). V was cut by 3 bases and J by 11 bases, with 20 bases left in between. This CDR3 is 14 amino acids long. Looked up from germline, CDR1 is DFQATT and CDR2 is SNEGSKA (reference sequence). The CDR3: CSASRPLGQSAQHF. CDR3 sequence (DNA): TGCAGTGCTAGTAGGCCCCTGGGGCAATCAGCCCAGCATTTT.

Regarding this clonotype: One end of the junction is discordant with germline, which a read error may explain. The rearrangement joins TRBV6-2 or TRBV6-3 to TRBJ2-2, with D perhaps matching TRBD2 (5 bases). CDR3 size: 16 residues. In germline, CDR1 is MNHEY, CDR2 SVGEGT. CDR3 DNA sequence: TGTGCCAGCAGCCATAGAATTCAAACGAACACCGGGAAGCTGTTTTTT. Amino acid sequence: CASSHRIQTNTGKLFF.

The rearrangement joins TRBV20-1 to TRBJ2-1, with TRBD2 identical over 11 bases. V shed 5 bases, J shed 8 bases, and the junction held 5 bases outside the gene matches. CDR1 is DFQATT, CDR2 SNEGSKA, per germline (reference sequence). This CDR3 is 13 amino acids long. CDR3 residues: CSAPILAGDEQFF. Here the CDR3 DNA reads TGCAGTGCTCCTATACTAGCGGGAGATGAGCAGTTCTTC.